A selection of T cell receptor beta chains follows, all from one sample in a study of blood T cells in healthy people across ages. One entry per CDR3 protein results from TCRdb running MiXCR on the 5' RACE reads. The sample lists around 650,000 distinct CDR3 sequences; roughly 43% were seen once. Sequenced input: blood. The receptors derive from a man older than 75 in good health. Each CDR3 is given with its conserved first and last residue. The order of the fields is clone size, V gene, D gene, J gene, CDR3 DNA, CDR3 protein. The D gene is left open where the match is weak. Where a row states a size, it is once, few, many or the class of an expanded clone; other rows omit it.

-,TRBV5-4,-,TRBJ2-1,TGTGCCAGCAGCTCCTTGGTAGGGTATGAGCAGTTCTTC,CASSSLVGYEQFF
-,TRBV5-5,-,TRBJ2-7,TGTGCCAGCAGCTTGGGGGTCGGGGGCTACGAGCAGTACTTC,CASSLGVGGYEQYF
-,TRBV7-3,-,TRBJ2-5,TGTGCCAGCAGCAAATACACCACGGTAACCAGTAAAGAGGCCCAGTACTTC,CASSKYTTVTSKEAQYF
-,TRBV7-9,-,TRBJ2-1,TGTGCCAGCAGCGCCCCCACAGACGAGCAGTTCTTC,CASSAPTDEQFF
few,TRBV6-6,-,TRBJ1-5,TGTGCCAGCACGCCAAGCAATCAGCCCCAGCATTTT,CASTPSNQPQHF
-,TRBV29-1,-,TRBJ2-2,TGCAGCGTTGAAGGTAAACACGGAGCGAACACCGGGGAGCTGTTTTTT,CSVEGKHGANTGELFF
-,TRBV25-1,-,TRBJ2-5,TGTGCCAGCACAACAGGGTATCCCCAAGAGACCCAGTACTTC,CASTTGYPQETQYF
-,TRBV29-1,TRBD1,TRBJ2-3,TGCAGCGCTAGGACAGGACCCCGCACAGATACGCAGTATTTT,CSARTGPRTDTQYF
-,TRBV5-1,-,TRBJ1-4,TGCGCCAGCAGCCCTCGGACGGACTCGTTACAGTTTTTT,CASSPRTDSLQFF
many,TRBV29-1,-,TRBJ2-4,TGCAGCGTTAGGAAGGGGCTTAACAAAAACATTCAGTACTTC,CSVRKGLNKNIQYF
-,TRBV7-2,-,TRBJ2-3,TGTGCCAGCAGCTTAGAGGCAGGGAGAGGAGCAGATACGCAGTATTTT,CASSLEAGRGADTQYF
few,TRBV6-2/TRBV6-3,TRBD1,TRBJ1-2,TGTGCCAGCACCGGACGACAGGGTCGTGGCTACACCTTC,CASTGRQGRGYTF
few,TRBV6-2/TRBV6-3,-,TRBJ2-1,TGTGCCAGCAGTTACTCGATGCGGGAATTACCCTACAATGAGCAGTTCTTC,CASSYSMRELPYNEQFF
-,TRBV6-1,TRBD1,TRBJ2-5,TGTGCCAGCAGTGAACGGACAGGGGGCGGGGAGACCCAGTACTTC,CASSERTGGGETQYF
-,TRBV7-9,-,TRBJ2-2,TGTGCCAGCAGCCCTATAGCGGTCACGCGCACCGGGGAGCTGTTTTTT,CASSPIAVTRTGELFF
few,TRBV12-3/TRBV12-4,-,TRBJ2-3,TGTGCCAGCAGTTCCCTCCCTAGAACGTATACGCAGTATTTT,CASSSLPRTYTQYF
few,TRBV6-2/TRBV6-3,TRBD2,TRBJ2-1,TGTGCCAGCAGACGACTAGCGGCCGAAGGTAATGAGCAGTTCTTC,CASRRLAAEGNEQFF
few,TRBV7-2,-,TRBJ2-3,TGTGCCAGCAGCTTTGCCCGGGACGTTGCAGATACGCAGTATTTT,CASSFARDVADTQYF
-,TRBV20-1,-,TRBJ1-1,TGCAGTGGCAGGGAGTGGGCTGAAGCTTTCTTT,CSGREWAEAFF
few,TRBV27,TRBD1,TRBJ2-1,TGTGCCAGCAGTCCACCGACAGGGTTAGTTCTCCGGGAGCAGTTCTTC,CASSPPTGLVLREQFF
-,TRBV30,TRBD2,TRBJ2-1,TGTGCCCCCAAGGGGGTAGCGGGAGCGTTTGAGCAGTTCTTC,CAPKGVAGAFEQFF
-,TRBV10-3,TRBD1,TRBJ1-1,TGTGCCATCAGTGAGTCGAAACGGACAGGGGTTACCACTGAAGCTTTCTTT,CAISESKRTGVTTEAFF
-,TRBV6-2/TRBV6-3,-,TRBJ2-5,TGTGCCAGCAGTTATCAGACAGCGGGTTCGGAGACCCAGTACTTC,CASSYQTAGSETQYF
many,TRBV20-1,TRBD2,TRBJ2-1,TGCAGTGCTAGAGATTGGTACTTGACTAGCGGGGGGGAAACTAACAATGAGCAGTTCTTC,CSARDWYLTSGGETNNEQFF
-,TRBV18,-,TRBJ2-4,TGTGCCAGCTCACAAGGGACATCCGAAAACATTCAGTACTTC,CASSQGTSENIQYF
-,TRBV12-3/TRBV12-4,TRBD1,TRBJ2-7,TGTGCCAGCACCCTCGGGACAGGGTCATACGAGCAGTACTTC,CASTLGTGSYEQYF